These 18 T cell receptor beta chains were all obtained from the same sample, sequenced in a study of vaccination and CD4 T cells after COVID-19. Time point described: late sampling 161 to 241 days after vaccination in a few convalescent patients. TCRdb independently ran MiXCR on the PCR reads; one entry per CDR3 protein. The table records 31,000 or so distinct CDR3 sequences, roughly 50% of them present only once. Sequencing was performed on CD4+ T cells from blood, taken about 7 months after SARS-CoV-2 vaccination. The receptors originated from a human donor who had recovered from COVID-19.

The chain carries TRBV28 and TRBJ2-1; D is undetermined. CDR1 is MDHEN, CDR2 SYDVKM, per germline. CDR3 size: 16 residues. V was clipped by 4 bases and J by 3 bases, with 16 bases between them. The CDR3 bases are TGTGCCAGCAGTTCGATGACTGGATCCCTCTACAATGAGCAGTTCTTC. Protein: CASSSMTGSLYNEQFF.

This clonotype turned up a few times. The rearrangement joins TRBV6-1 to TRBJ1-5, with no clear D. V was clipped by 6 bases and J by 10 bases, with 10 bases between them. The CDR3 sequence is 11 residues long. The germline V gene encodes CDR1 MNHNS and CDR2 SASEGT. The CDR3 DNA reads TGTGCCAGCAGCCGCGTGGGCCCCCAGCATTTT. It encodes CASSRVGPQHF.

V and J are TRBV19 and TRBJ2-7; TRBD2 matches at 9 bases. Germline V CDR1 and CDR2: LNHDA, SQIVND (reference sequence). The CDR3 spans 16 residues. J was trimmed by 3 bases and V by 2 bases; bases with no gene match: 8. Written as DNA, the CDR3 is TGTGCCAGTAGTATAACGGTTCTAGCGGGAAGCTACGAGCAGTACTTC. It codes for CASSITVLAGSYEQYF.

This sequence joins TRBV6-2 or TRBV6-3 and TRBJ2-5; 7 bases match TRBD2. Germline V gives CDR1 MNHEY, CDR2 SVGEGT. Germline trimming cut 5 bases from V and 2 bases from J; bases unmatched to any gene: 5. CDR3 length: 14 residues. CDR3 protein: CASSDRDYQETQYF. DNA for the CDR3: TGTGCCAGCAGTGACCGGGACTATCAAGAGACCCAGTACTTC.

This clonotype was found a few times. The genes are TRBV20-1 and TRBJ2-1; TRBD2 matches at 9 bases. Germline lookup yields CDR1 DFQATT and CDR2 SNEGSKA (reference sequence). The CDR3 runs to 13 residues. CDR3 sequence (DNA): TGCAGACCAGCGGGGGGATCCTACAATGAGCAGTTCTTC. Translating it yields CRPAGGSYNEQFF.

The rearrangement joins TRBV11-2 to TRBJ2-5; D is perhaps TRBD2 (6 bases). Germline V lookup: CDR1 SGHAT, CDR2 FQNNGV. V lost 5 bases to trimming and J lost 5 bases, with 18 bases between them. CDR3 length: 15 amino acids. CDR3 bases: TGTGCCAGCAGCGGTTCGCATGGTCGGGGGGAGACCCAGTACTTC. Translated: CASSGSHGRGETQYF. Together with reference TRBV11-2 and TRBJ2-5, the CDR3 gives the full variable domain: EAGVAQSPRYKIIEKRQSVAFWCNPISGHATLYWYQQILGQGPKLLIQFQNNGVVDDSQLPKDRFSAERLKGVDSTLKIQPAKLEDSAVYLCASSGSHGRGETQYFGPGTRLLVL.

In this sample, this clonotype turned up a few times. CDR3 nucleotides: TGTGCCAGCAGCTTACATCAAGGGGCCGGGGAGCTGTTTTTT. Protein product: CASSLHQGAGELFF. The rearrangement joins TRBV7-3 to TRBJ2-2; D is perhaps TRBD1 (5 bases). Germline CDR1 is SGHTA and CDR2 is FQGTGA. Trimming removed 2 bases from V and 6 bases from J, with 10 bases in between. CDR3 length: 14 amino acids.

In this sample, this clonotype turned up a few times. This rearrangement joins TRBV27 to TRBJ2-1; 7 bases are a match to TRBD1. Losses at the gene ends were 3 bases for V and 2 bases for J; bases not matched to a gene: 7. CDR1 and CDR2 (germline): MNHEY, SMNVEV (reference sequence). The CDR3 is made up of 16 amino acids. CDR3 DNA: TGTGCCAGCAGTTTCGTCGCAGGGGGAGCCTACAATGAGCAGTTCTTC. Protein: CASSFVAGGAYNEQFF.

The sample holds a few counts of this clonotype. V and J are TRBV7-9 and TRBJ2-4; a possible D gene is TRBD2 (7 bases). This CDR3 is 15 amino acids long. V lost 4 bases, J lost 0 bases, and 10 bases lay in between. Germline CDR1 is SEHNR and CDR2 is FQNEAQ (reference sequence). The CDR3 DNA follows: TGTGCCAGCAGCTGGGGGGGGCTAGCCAAAAACATTCAGTACTTC. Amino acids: CASSWGGLAKNIQYF.

This CDR3 reads CASSSRGPPYGYTF. In DNA, the CDR3 is TGTGCCAGCAGTAGCAGGGGCCCCCCCTATGGCTACACCTTC. The chain recombines TRBV28 with TRBJ1-2; tentative D call: TRBD1 (6 bases). The germline V gene has CDR1 MDHEN and CDR2 SYDVKM. The CDR3 is 14 amino acids. V was pared by 5 bases and J by 4 bases, with 14 bases between.

CDR3 coding DNA: TGTGCCAGCAGCAATTACACGGGTGGGAGCTACACAGATACGCAGTATTTT. This sequence encodes CASSNYTGGSYTDTQYF. The rearrangement joins TRBV7-3 to TRBJ2-3; the D gene is possibly TRBD2 (5 bases). This CDR3 has 17 residues. Germline lookup yields CDR1 SGHTA and CDR2 FQGTGA. V lost 5 bases and J 2 bases, leaving 20 bases between the germline ends. Based on the CDR3 plus reference TRBV7-3 and TRBJ2-3, the full variable domain is GAGVSQTPSNKVTEKGKYVELRCDPISGHTALYWYRQSLGQGPEFLIYFQGTGAADDSGLPNDRFFAVRPEGSVSTLKIQRTERGDSAVYLCASSNYTGGSYTDTQYFGPGTRLTVL.

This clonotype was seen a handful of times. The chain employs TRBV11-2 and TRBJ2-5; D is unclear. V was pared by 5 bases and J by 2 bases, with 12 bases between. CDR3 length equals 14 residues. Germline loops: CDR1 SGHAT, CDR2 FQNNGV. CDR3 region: CASSPGGFQETQYF. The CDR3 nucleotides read TGTGCCAGCAGCCCTGGTGGGTTTCAAGAGACCCAGTACTTC.

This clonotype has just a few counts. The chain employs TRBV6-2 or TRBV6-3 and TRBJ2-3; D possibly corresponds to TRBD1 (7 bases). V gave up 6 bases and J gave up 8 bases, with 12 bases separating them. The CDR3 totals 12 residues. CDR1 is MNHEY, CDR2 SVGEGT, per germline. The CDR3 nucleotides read TGTGCCAGCAGGCCAGGGGGAGGTACGCAGTATTTT. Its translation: CASRPGGGTQYF.

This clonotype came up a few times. This CDR3 reads CASGKWSNTGELFF. Here the CDR3 DNA reads TGTGCCAGCGGGAAGTGGTCGAACACCGGGGAGCTGTTTTTT. V is TRBV7-2 and J is TRBJ2-2; no clear D. Germline-derived CDR1 and CDR2 are SGHTA and FQGNSA. Trimming stripped 8 bases from V and 0 bases from J, with 10 bases between. The CDR3 length is 14 residues.

The CDR3 nucleotides read TGCAGTGCTAGTTCCCGGGATATCGAGCAGTACTTC. As protein: CSASSRDIEQYF. The chain has TRBV20-1 and TRBJ2-7, with a weak D call TRBD2 (5 bases). Germline V gene sequence: CDR1 DFQATT, CDR2 SNEGSKA (reference sequence). The CDR3 contains 12 residues. Trimming left V 3 bases short and J 6 bases short, with 12 bases between.

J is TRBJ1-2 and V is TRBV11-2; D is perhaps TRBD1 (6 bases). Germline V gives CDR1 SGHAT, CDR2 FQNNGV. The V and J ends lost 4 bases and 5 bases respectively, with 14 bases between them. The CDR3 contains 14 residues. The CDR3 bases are TGTGCCAGCAGCTCAACACAGGGTCCTTATGGCTACACCTTC. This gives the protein CASSSTQGPYGYTF.

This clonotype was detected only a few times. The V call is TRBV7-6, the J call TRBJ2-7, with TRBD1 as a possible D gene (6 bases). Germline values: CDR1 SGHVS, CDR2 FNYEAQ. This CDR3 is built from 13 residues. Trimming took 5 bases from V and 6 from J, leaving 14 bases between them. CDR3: CASSRSQGSEQYF. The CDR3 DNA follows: TGTGCCAGCAGCCGATCACAGGGCAGCGAGCAGTACTTC.

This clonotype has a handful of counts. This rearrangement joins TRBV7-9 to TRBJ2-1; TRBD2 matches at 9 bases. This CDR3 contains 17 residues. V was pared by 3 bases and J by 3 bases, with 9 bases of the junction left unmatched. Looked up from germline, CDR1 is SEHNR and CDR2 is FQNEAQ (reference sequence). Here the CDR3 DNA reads TGTGCCAGCAGCTTGTTCCTGGCGGGAGGGCTCTACAATGAGCAGTTCTTC. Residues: CASSLFLAGGLYNEQFF.